The source of this TCR beta chain is a study of blood T cell repertoires in COVID-19. Study-level information: Acute and convalescent COVID-19 specimens originated in the United States, Italy and Spain. From T cells, B-cell-depleted T cells, or PBMCs came the material, which was cDNA or gDNA.

Clones were sequenced by immunoSEQ multiplex PCR, and TCRdb holds only the in-frame ones, with some missing. Among about 230,000 clones listed, roughly 84% were seen once. What was sequenced was peripheral blood. This clonotype was sampled from a woman between 50 and 59 years old with acute or convalescent COVID-19.

The CDR3 DNA follows: TGTGCCAGCAAGACAGGGGCCGAGAACACTGAAGCTTTCTTT. Residues: CASKTGAENTEAFF. This chain joins TRBV19 and TRBJ1-1; 8 positions match TRBD1. This CDR3 spans 14 amino acids. V lost 9 bases to trimming and J lost 1 base; unmatched junction nucleotides: 7. Germline CDR1 is LNHDA and CDR2 is SQIVND (reference sequence).